This TCR beta chain was identified in a study of brain metastases from non-small cell lung cancer. Method: immunoSEQ multiplex PCR; TCRdb's copy keeps in-frame clones and lacks some. The sample yields about 1,800 clones, about 90% seen once. The CDR3 length is 15 residues. From germline, CDR1 is SGHNT and CDR2 YYREEE (reference sequence). V was shortened by 4 bases and J by 5 bases, with 16 bases between the two germline ends. Findings of the study overall: Paired brain metastases and primary tumors largely shared TCR repertoires.

On this clone: The antigen is undetermined.

The sequencing input was primary lung tumor tissue. This receptor was obtained from a donor aged 40 or over with non-small cell lung cancer. This chain links TRBV5-4 with TRBJ2-1, with D possibly being TRBD1 (6 bases). CDR3 sequence reads: CASSPGSGVNNEQFF. The CDR3 region has the DNA TGTGCCAGCAGCCCGGGATCAGGGGTCAACAATGAGCAGTTCTTC.